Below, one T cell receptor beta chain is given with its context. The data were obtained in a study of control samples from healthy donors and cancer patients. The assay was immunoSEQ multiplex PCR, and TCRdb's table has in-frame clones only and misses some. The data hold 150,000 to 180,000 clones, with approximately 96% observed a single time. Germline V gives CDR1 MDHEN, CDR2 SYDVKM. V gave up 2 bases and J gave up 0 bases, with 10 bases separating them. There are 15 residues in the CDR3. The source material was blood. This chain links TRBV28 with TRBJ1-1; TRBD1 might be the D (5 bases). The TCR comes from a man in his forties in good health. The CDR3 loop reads CASSLRRRVNTEAFF. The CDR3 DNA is TGTGCCAGCAGTTTACGGCGCAGGGTGAACACTGAAGCTTTCTTT.